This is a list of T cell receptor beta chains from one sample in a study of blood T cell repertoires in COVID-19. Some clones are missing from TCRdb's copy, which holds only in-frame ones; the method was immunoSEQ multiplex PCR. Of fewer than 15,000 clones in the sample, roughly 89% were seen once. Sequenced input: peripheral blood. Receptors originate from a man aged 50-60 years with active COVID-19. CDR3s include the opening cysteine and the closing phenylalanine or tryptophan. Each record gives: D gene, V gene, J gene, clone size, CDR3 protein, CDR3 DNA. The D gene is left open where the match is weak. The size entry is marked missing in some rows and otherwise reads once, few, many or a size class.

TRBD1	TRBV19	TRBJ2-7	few	CASSIGGTGSYEQYF	TGTGCCAGTAGTATAGGCGGGACAGGGAGCTACGAGCAGTACTTC
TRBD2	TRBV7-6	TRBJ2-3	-	CASSLLAGESTDTQYF	TGTGCCAGCAGCTTACTAGCGGGAGAGAGCACAGATACGCAGTATTTT
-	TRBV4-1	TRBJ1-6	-	CASSQDPGDSPLHF	TGCGCCAGCAGCCAAGATCCGGGGGATTCACCCCTCCACTTT
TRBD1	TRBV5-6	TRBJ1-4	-	CASSPRQGYEKLFF	TGTGCCAGCAGCCCTCGACAGGGGTATGAAAAACTGTTTTTT
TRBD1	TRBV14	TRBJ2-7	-	CASSQETGLNEQYF	TGTGCCAGCAGCCAAGAGACAGGGCTTAACGAGCAGTACTTC
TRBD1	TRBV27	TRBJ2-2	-	CASSFYRGTGELFF	TGTGCCAGCAGTTTCTACAGGGGTACCGGGGAGCTGTTTTTT
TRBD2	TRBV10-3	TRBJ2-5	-	CAIRAPLTPTSGRAAGETQYF	TGTGCCATCAGGGCCCCCCTAACCCCTACTAGCGGGAGGGCCGCGGGGGAGACCCAGTACTTC
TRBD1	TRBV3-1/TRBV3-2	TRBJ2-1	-	CASSQYRTGSQFF	TGTGCCAGCAGCCAATACAGGACAGGGTCCCAGTTCTTC
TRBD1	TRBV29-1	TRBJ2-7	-	CSVNLSGGQGSYEQYF	TGCAGCGTTAACTTAAGCGGAGGACAGGGTTCCTACGAGCAGTACTTC
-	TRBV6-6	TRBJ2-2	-	CASSYFSNTGELFF	TGTGCCAGCAGTTACTTTAGCAACACCGGGGAGCTGTTTTTT
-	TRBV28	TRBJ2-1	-	CASSLQGWGKDNEQFF	TGTGCCAGCAGTTTACAGGGGTGGGGTAAGGACAATGAGCAGTTCTTC
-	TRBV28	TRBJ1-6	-	CAAGSSPLHF	TGTGCCGCAGGAAGTTCACCCCTCCACTTT
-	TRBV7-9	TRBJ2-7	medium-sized	CASSPDAAGSDEQYF	TGTGCCAGCAGCCCGGATGCCGCAGGTTCGGACGAGCAGTACTTC
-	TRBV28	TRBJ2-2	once	CASPSRAGGGGELFF	TGTGCCAGCCCCTCCCGGGCCGGAGGAGGCGGGGAGCTGTTTTTT
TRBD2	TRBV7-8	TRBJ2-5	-	CASSSNPGWREGQETQYF	TGTGCCAGCAGCTCCAACCCGGGATGGCGGGAGGGTCAAGAGACCCAGTACTTC
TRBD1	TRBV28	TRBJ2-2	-	CASSLGTGSITGELFF	TGTGCCAGCAGTCTCGGGACAGGGTCCATCACCGGGGAGCTGTTTTTT
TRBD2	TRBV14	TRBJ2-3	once	CASSLFSGRVNTQYF	TGTGCCAGCAGCCTCTTTAGCGGGAGGGTAAATACGCAGTATTTT
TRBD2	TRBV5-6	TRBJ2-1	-	CASSLGVVLAGANEQFF	TGTGCCAGCAGCTTGGGGGTGGTACTAGCGGGAGCCAATGAGCAGTTCTTC
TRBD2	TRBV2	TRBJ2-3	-	CASSERKGLAERKIDTQYF	TGTGCCAGCAGTGAACGGAAGGGCCTAGCGGAAAGAAAGATAGATACGCAGTATTTT
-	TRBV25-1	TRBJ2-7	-	CEKHEQYF	TGTGAAAAGCACGAGCAGTACTTC
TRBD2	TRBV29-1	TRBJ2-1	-	CSTRGGTYNEQFF	TGCAGCACCCGGGGGGGAACCTACAATGAGCAGTTCTTC
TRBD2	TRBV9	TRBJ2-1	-	CASSVEGGMGNEQFF	TGTGCCAGCAGCGTAGAGGGAGGGATGGGGAATGAGCAGTTCTTC
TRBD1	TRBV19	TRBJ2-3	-	CASSPPGGARTDTQYF	TGTGCCAGTAGCCCTCCAGGGGGTGCCCGAACAGATACGCAGTATTTT
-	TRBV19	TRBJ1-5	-	CASSMEGNSNQPQHF	TGTGCCAGTAGTATGGAGGGGAATAGCAATCAGCCCCAGCATTTT
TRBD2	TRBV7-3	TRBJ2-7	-	CASSLAGSSYEQYF	TGTGCCAGCAGTTTAGCGGGGAGCTCCTACGAGCAGTACTTC
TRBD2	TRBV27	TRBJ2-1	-	CASSVSGAVSEQFF	TGTGCCAGCAGTGTTAGCGGGGCGGTTTCTGAGCAGTTCTTC
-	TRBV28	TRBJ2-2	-	CASPSRAGGGGELFF	TGTGCCAGCCCCTCCCGGGCTGGAGGAGGCGGGGAGCTGTTTTTT
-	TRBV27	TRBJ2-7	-	CASRPQGEGREQYF	TGTGCCAGCCGCCCACAGGGCGAAGGACGGGAGCAGTACTTC
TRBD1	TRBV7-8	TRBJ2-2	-	CASSLALGQGAWELFF	TGTGCCAGCAGCTTAGCGCTTGGACAGGGGGCCTGGGAGCTGTTTTTT
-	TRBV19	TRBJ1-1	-	CASSTPDMNTEAFF	TGTGCCAGTAGTACCCCTGACATGAACACTGAAGCTTTCTTT
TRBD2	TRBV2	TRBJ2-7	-	CASRLGTSGISEQYF	TGTGCCAGCAGACTCGGGACTAGCGGGATAAGCGAGCAGTACTTC
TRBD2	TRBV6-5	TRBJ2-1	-	CASSYGAGASNEQFF	TGTGCCAGCAGTTACGGTGCGGGAGCGTCCAATGAGCAGTTCTTC
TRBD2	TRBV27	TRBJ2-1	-	CASSFLLISGASYNEQFF	TGTGCCAGCAGTTTTCTTCTTATTAGCGGGGCTTCCTACAATGAGCAGTTCTTC
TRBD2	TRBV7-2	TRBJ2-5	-	CASSLELAALQETQYF	TGTGCCAGCAGCTTAGAACTAGCGGCTCTCCAAGAGACCCAGTACTTC
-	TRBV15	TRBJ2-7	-	CATSRGLGAYEQYF	TGTGCCACCAGCAGAGGTTTGGGCGCCTACGAGCAGTACTTC
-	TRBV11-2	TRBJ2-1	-	CASSFPGTGDNEQFF	TGTGCCAGCAGCTTCCCCGGGACTGGAGACAATGAGCAGTTCTTC
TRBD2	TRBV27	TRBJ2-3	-	CASSLPAGGGTDTQYF	TGTGCCAGCAGTTTACCAGCGGGAGGAGGCACAGATACGCAGTATTTT
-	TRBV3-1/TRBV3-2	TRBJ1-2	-	CASSQETEPGNYGYTF	TGTGCCAGCAGCCAAGAGACGGAGCCCGGGAACTATGGCTACACCTTC
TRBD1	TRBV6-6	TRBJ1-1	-	CASSWTGTTEAFF	TGTGCCAGCAGTTGGACAGGGACCACTGAAGCTTTCTTT
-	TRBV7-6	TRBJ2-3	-	CASSPGRAGALLTDTQYF	TGTGCCAGCAGCCCGGGCCGTGCGGGGGCACTTCTGACAGATACGCAGTATTTT
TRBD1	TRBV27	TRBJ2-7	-	CASSTTGTGGPYEQYF	TGTGCCAGCAGCACCACCGGGACAGGGGGACCCTACGAGCAGTACTTC